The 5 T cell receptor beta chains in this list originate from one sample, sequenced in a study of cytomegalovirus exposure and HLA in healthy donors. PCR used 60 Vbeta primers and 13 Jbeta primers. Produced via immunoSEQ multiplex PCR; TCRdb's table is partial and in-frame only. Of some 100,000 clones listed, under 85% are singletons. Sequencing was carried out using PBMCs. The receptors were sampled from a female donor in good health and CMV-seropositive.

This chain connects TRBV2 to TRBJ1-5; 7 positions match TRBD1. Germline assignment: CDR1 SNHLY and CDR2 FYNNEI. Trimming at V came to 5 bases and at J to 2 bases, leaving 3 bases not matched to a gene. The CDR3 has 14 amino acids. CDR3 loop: CASSQGTGNQPQHF. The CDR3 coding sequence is TGTGCCAGCAGTCAGGGGACAGGCAATCAGCCCCAGCATTTT.

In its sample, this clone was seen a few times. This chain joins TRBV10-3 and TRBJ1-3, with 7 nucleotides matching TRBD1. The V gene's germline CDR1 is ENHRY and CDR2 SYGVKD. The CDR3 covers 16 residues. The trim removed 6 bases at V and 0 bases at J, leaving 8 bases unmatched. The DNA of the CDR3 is TGTGCCATCAGGGGTTTCGGACAGGACTCTGGAAACACCATATATTTT. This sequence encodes CAIRGFGQDSGNTIYF.

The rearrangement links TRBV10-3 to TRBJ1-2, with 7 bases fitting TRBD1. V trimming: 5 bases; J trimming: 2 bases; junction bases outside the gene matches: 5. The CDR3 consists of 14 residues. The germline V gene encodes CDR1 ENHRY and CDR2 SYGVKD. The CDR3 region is CAISPRDSNYGYTF. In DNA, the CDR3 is TGTGCCATCAGTCCCCGGGACAGCAACTATGGCTACACCTTC.

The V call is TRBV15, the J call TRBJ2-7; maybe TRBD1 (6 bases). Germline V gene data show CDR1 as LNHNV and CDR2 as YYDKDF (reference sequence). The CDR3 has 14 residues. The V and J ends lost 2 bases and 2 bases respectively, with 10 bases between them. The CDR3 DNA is TGTGCCACCAGCAGAACAGGGCGGCCCTACGAGCAGTACTTC. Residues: CATSRTGRPYEQYF.

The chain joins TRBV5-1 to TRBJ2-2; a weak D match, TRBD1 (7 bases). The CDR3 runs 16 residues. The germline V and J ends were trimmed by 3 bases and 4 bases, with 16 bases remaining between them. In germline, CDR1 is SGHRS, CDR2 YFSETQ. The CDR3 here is CASSSFGGQSTGELFF. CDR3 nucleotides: TGCGCCAGCAGCTCCTTCGGGGGACAGAGCACCGGGGAGCTGTTTTTT.